A single sample gave rise to the 27 T cell receptor beta chains below, sequenced in a study of tumor-infiltrating lymphocytes in primary liver carcinoma. DNA and RNA were both co-extracted from about 20-30 mg of bulk tissue that had not been sorted. Priming with a constant-region primer yielded TCR beta cDNA from about 500 ng total RNA. Sequencing libraries for TCR beta derived from three nested multiplex PCR rounds that used slightly modified ARM-PCR. The study ran its first two PCR rounds for approximately 10 cycles each, using TRBV1-TRBV30 forward primers and a C-beta reverse primer. One entry per CDR3 protein results from TCRdb running MiXCR on the multiplex PCR reads. The sample includes 35,000 to 50,000 distinct CDR3 sequences, roughly 80% of them seen just once. The sample taken for sequencing was tumor-adjacent normal liver tissue. The receptors derive from a woman aged 25-40 years with primary liver carcinoma and hepatitis B virus infection.

This clonotype appeared many times. V and J are TRBV12-3 or TRBV12-4 and TRBJ2-3; D perhaps matches TRBD2 (5 bases). Deletions cut 6 bases from V and 2 bases from J, with 9 bases between. The CDR3 sequence is 13 residues long. Here the CDR3 reads CASRELATDTQYF. The DNA for the CDR3 is TGTGCCAGCAGGGAGCTAGCCACAGATACGCAGTATTTT.

Concerning this clonotype: Without the conserved terminal phenylalanine or tryptophan, this CDR3 likely stems from a read error. V usage is TRBV29-1 and J usage is TRBJ2-3; 7 nucleotides line up with TRBD2. This CDR3 spans 13 amino acids. The germline V gene encodes CDR1 SQVTM and CDR2 ANQGSEA. J was trimmed by 5 bases and V by 6 bases; bases with no gene match: 8. Here the CDR3 DNA reads TGCAGCGTCAAGCGGGACGACATAGATACGCAGTATTCT. Protein: CSVKRDDIDTQYS.

Details on this clonotype: A junction end diverges from the germline sequence, so it may reflect a read error. The CDR3 loop reads CASSQVSETGDTEAFF. The CDR3 DNA is TGCGCCAGCAGCCAAGTCTCTGAGACAGGGGACACTGAAGCGTTCTTT. The chain has TRBV4-1 and TRBJ1-1; 8 bases agree with TRBD1. CDR1 and CDR2 from the germline V gene are MGHRA and YSYEKL. The CDR3 is made up of 16 amino acids.

Details on this clonotype: The junction departs from germline at one end; a sequencing error may be responsible. The chain carries TRBV7-8 and TRBJ2-4; D not resolved. The CDR3 length is 16 residues. The germline gives CDR1 SGHVS, CDR2 FQNEAQ. The CDR3 is CVSSLGIGLAKNIQYF. The DNA of the CDR3 is TGTGTCAGCAGCTTGGGGATAGGGCTAGCCAAAAACATTCAGTACTTC.

In its sample, this clonotype was seen many times. The chain couples TRBV7-6 to TRBJ2-3; no firm D call. This CDR3 spans 13 amino acids. The germline V gene encodes CDR1 SGHVS and CDR2 FNYEAQ. V was clipped by 5 bases and J by 5 bases, with 11 bases between them. The CDR3 bases are TGTGCCAGCAGCCCCGACTGGGGAGATACGCAGTATTTT. The encoded protein is CASSPDWGDTQYF.

As concerns this clonotype: A junction boundary mismatches the germline segment, possibly from a read error. The chain uses TRBV11-2 and TRBJ2-3; 8 bases fit TRBD2. The CDR3 sequence is 19 residues long. Germline CDR1 reads SGHAT; CDR2 reads FQNNGV. DNA of the CDR3: TGTGCCAGTAGCTTAGGTTTTGGAGCGGGGGCAGGAGGCATAGATACGCAGTATTTT. Translating it yields CASSLGFGAGAGGIDTQYF.

A remark on this clonotype: One base away lies a much larger clone, so this may be a sequencing read error. This chain connects TRBV6-4 to TRBJ1-2; D may be TRBD1 (5 bases). Germline loops: CDR1 MRHNA, CDR2 SNTAGT. Trimming stripped 4 bases from V and 4 bases from J, with 13 bases between. The CDR3 consists of 14 residues. DNA of the CDR3: TGTGCCAGCAGTGCAGGGAGGGAAGCCTATGGCTACACCTTC. The encoded protein is CASSAGREAYGYTF.

Many counts were recorded for this clonotype. The V and J genes are TRBV6-6 and TRBJ2-7; 7 bases line up with TRBD2. J gave up 1 base and V 6 bases, and 9 bases lay outside the gene matches. The CDR3 is 15 residues long. Per germline, CDR1 MNHNY and CDR2 SVGAGI (reference sequence). The CDR3 coding sequence is TGTGCCAGCAGGCCCATGTCTAGCGGATCCTACGAGCAGTACTTC. The encoded protein is CASRPMSSGSYEQYF.

As concerns this clonotype: The junction shows a germline mismatch at one end, possibly a read error. This sequence joins TRBV11-2 and TRBJ2-3, with D perhaps matching TRBD1 (5 bases). The assigned J gene may be wrong: the sequence end matches TRBJ1-5 better. Germline loops: CDR1 SGHAT, CDR2 FQNNGV. The length of the CDR3 is 16 residues. CDR3 amino acids: CASSAHGALSTDTQHF. In nucleotides, the CDR3 is TGCGCCAGCAGCGCACACGGGGCTCTTAGCACAGATACGCAGCATTTT.

To note about this clonotype: A read error may produce the germline difference seen at one junction end. The chain has TRBV7-9 and TRBJ2-7, with D unresolved. The germline V gene has CDR1 SEHNR and CDR2 FQNEAQ (reference sequence). CDR3 length equals 12 residues. The CDR3 sequence is CTSSANTYERYF. In nucleotides, the CDR3 is TGTACCAGCAGCGCGAACACCTACGAGCGGTACTTC.

This clonotype has a single count. The junction departs from germline at one end; a sequencing error may be responsible. The chain couples TRBV4-3 to TRBJ2-2; possible D gene TRBD1, 8 bases. The CDR3 extends over 15 amino acids. Germline CDR1 and CDR2: LGHNA and YSLEER. The chain's CDR3 is CPSSHIQGGGGELFF. The CDR3 coding sequence is TGCCCCAGCAGCCACATACAGGGGGGGGGCGGGGAGCTGTTTTTT.

A remark on this clonotype: As the CDR3 is not closed by the conserved phenylalanine or tryptophan, this likely results from a read error. The chain joins TRBV6-6 to TRBJ2-1; the D is unclear. Per germline, CDR1 MNHNY and CDR2 SVGAGI (reference sequence). The CDR3 extends over 12 amino acids. The DNA for the CDR3 is TGTGCCAGCAGTTACGAAGCCAATGAACAGTTCCTT. Its protein is CASSYEANEQFL.

This clonotype was recorded a few times. J is TRBJ2-1 and V is TRBV20-1, with a weak D call TRBD2 (6 bases). The CDR3 consists of 18 residues. Trimming removed 1 base at V and 6 bases at J, with 25 bases between. CDR1 is DFQATT and CDR2 is SNEGSKA in the germline V gene (reference sequence). The CDR3 DNA reads as TGCAGTGCTAGAGCCCCCCCCGGGAGTTACTCTCGGATCAATGAGCAGTTCTTC. Its translation is CSARAPPGSYSRINEQFF.

This clonotype was picked up a small number of times. The chain joins TRBV20-1 to TRBJ2-3, with no clear D. This CDR3 is 12 amino acids long. V lost 3 bases to trimming and J lost 7 bases, with 11 bases between them. CDR1 and CDR2 (germline): DFQATT, SNEGSKA (reference sequence). The CDR3 sequence: CSASGPRNTQYF. In DNA, the CDR3 is TGCAGTGCTAGTGGGCCAAGAAATACGCAGTATTTT.

Comments on this clonotype: Here the CDR3 omits its conserved ending phenylalanine or tryptophan, so a read error is the likely source. The chain links TRBV10-3 to TRBJ1-2; a possible D gene is TRBD1 (5 bases). The CDR3 totals 14 residues. Trimming removed 9 bases from V and 3 bases from J, with 17 bases in between. The germline gives CDR1 ENHRY, CDR2 SYGVKD. CDR3 nucleotide sequence: TGTGCCATGGGGAACAGCGGGGGGGACTATGGCTACACCCTT. Its protein is CAMGNSGGDYGYTL.

Of note for this clonotype: A clone one base away is much larger, so this may be a read error. The chain is built from TRBV28 and TRBJ1-1, with D maybe TRBD1 (5 bases). This CDR3 comprises 14 residues. V lost 8 bases to trimming and J lost 11 bases, with 24 bases between them. The V gene's germline CDR1 is MDHEN and CDR2 SYDVKM. The CDR3 sequence: CASSAPRDGVSAFF. CDR3 nucleotide sequence: TGTGCCAGCTCTGCCCCCAGGGATGGGGTGTCTGCTTTCTTT.

As to this clonotype: At one of its ends the junction is not consistent with the germline gene, which may arise from a read error. V is TRBV6-2 or TRBV6-3 and J is TRBJ2-7; no firm D call. From germline, CDR1 is MNHEY and CDR2 SVGEGT. This CDR3 spans 15 amino acids. The CDR3 loop reads CTSSPFAAAMNEQYF. The CDR3 nucleotides are TGTACCAGCAGCCCGTTTGCGGCAGCCATGAACGAGCAGTACTTC.

The sample holds one count of this clonotype. An end of the junction does not agree with germline; a read error may underlie this. CDR3 residues: CTSSPFTGANTEAFF. CDR3 coding DNA: TGTACCAGTAGTCCCTTTACAGGGGCGAACACTGAAGCTTTCTTT. V usage is TRBV6-1 and J usage is TRBJ1-1, with TRBD1 matching over 7 bases. The V gene's germline CDR1 is MNHNS and CDR2 SASEGT. This CDR3 region has 15 residues.

About this clonotype itself: A junction boundary mismatches the germline segment, possibly from a read error. V gene TRBV7-8 combines with J gene TRBJ2-7; D not resolved. Germline V gene lookup returns CDR1 SGHVS and CDR2 FQNEAQ. The CDR3 is 18 residues long. The CDR3 nucleotides read TGTGCCAGTAGCTCGAGTCGCGGTCGTACTATGAGCTCCTACGAGCAGTACTTC. Its protein product is CASSSSRGRTMSSYEQYF.

The table lists this clonotype with many counts. This may be a read error: a much more frequent sequence differs by one nucleotide. The chain has TRBV6-2 or TRBV6-3 and TRBJ2-7; perhaps D is TRBD1 or TRBD2 (5 bases each). Germline CDR1 is MNHEY and CDR2 is SVGEGT. The CDR3 runs 14 residues. In nucleotides, the CDR3 is TGTGCCTGCAGTTACTCGGGACCTTCCGAAGAGCAGTACTTC. Translated, it gives CACSYSGPSEEQYF.

This sequence joins TRBV5-1 and TRBJ2-3; 9 positions match TRBD1. With 2 bases clipped from V and 5 bases from J, the junction kept 12 bases outside the gene matches. CDR3 size: 17 residues. The germline V gene encodes CDR1 SGHRS and CDR2 YFSETQ. The CDR3, as DNA: TGCGCCAGCAGCTTCGAAAAGACAGGGGGTGGCGAAGATACGCAGTATTTT. Residues: CASSFEKTGGGEDTQYF.

With regard to this clonotype: A much larger clone differs from this one at a single base, so this may be a read error. J is TRBJ2-1 and V is TRBV24-1; 9 bases fit TRBD2. Germline-derived CDR1 and CDR2 are KGHDR and SFDVKD. This CDR3 region has 15 residues. V gave up 5 bases and J gave up 8 bases; unmatched junction bases: 9. The CDR3 DNA reads as TGTGCCACCAGTGGAGGAAGCGGGAGGTTGTATGAGCAGTTCTTC. Translating gives CATSGGSGRLYEQFF.

As for this clonotype: Its ends do not fully match the called genes, so a read error is possible. V is TRBV11-3 and J is TRBJ2-1; no reliable D call. The CDR3 loop spans 16 amino acids. Germline values: CDR1 SGHNT, CDR2 YENEEA. CDR3 sequence: CASSPRTKQPADEQPF. CDR3 in DNA: TGTGCCAGCAGCCCTCGAACCAAACAGCCCGCCGATGAGCAGCCCTTC.

Of note for this clonotype: The junction shows a germline mismatch at one end, possibly a read error. The V call is TRBV12-5, the J call TRBJ2-3; D might be TRBD2 (5 bases). The CDR3 contains 18 residues. Germline CDR1 reads LGHNT; CDR2 reads FRNRAP. The CDR3 is CASGLPEPEGSSDGTQYF. The CDR3 DNA follows: TGTGCTAGTGGTTTGCCAGAACCAGAGGGTTCCTCCGATGGTACGCAATATTTT.

With regard to this clonotype: Lacking the conserved final phenylalanine or tryptophan, this CDR3 likely reflects a read error. CDR3: CASSTRTSGAYNEQFT. Here the CDR3 DNA reads TGTGCCAGCAGCACCAGGACTAGCGGGGCATACAATGAGCAGTTCACC. The rearrangement uses TRBV13 and TRBJ2-1; the match to TRBD2 covers 12 bases. The CDR3 consists of 16 residues. V lost 5 bases and J lost 4; bases outside the gene matches: 6. CDR1 and CDR2 (germline): PRHDT, FYEKMQ (reference sequence).

Details on this clonotype: Since no conserved phenylalanine or tryptophan closes the CDR3, a read error is the likely cause. The chain couples TRBV10-3 to TRBJ1-3; no reliable D call. Germline V lookup: CDR1 ENHRY, CDR2 SYGVKD. There are 14 residues in the CDR3. CDR3 coding DNA: TGTACCATCAGTGAGTCAGTTTCTGGGAACACCATATATTCT. Translated: CTISESVSGNTIYS.

Details on this clonotype: One junction end disagrees with the germline gene, perhaps due to a read error. The CDR3 DNA reads TGCGCCAGCGGCTTAACAGGGGTCTACGAGCAGTACTTC. Residues: CASGLTGVYEQYF. The genes are TRBV5-1 and TRBJ2-7; 7 bases are a match to TRBD1. This CDR3 has 13 amino acids. Germline CDR1 reads SGHRS; CDR2 reads YFSETQ.